One and the same sample provided the 26 T cell receptor beta chains below, sequenced in a study of regulatory T cells in long-lasting Graves disease. Construction of the TCR beta libraries employed iRepertoire HTBI primers in conjunction with Arm-PCR of CDR3 regions. From the multiplex PCR reads, TCRdb called clonotypes with MiXCR, one entry per CDR3 protein. The sample holds under 250,000 distinct CDR3 sequences, around 19% seen once. The time point is: newly diagnosed GD, antithyroid drugs for less than 3 months. Extracted RNA from PBMCs served as the source of the TCR library. This same sample was also part of a study on T cells in Graves' hyperthyroidism and ophthalmopathy.

The sequenced sample was peripheral blood mononuclear cells (PBMCs), obtained at new diagnosis, from a patient treated with antithyroid drugs. These TCRs come from a woman under 40 with Graves disease.

This clonotype occurred many times. V is TRBV7-8 and J is TRBJ2-5, with D maybe TRBD2 (5 bases). The germline CDR1 and CDR2 sequences are SGHVS and FQNEAQ. Trimming took 1 base from V and 4 from J, leaving 16 bases between them. The CDR3 length is 16 residues. Written as DNA, the CDR3 is TGTGCCAGCAGCTTAGGGGTGGTGCGCGGGCGAGAGACCCAGTACTTC. Translated: CASSLGVVRGRETQYF.

Many counts were recorded for this clonotype. The V call is TRBV9, the J call TRBJ2-1; 14 bases agree with TRBD2. Germline loops: CDR1 SGDLS, CDR2 YYNGEE. The V gene end was trimmed by 4 bases and the J gene end by 0 bases; junction bases not matched to a gene: 3. The CDR3 extends over 17 amino acids. The CDR3 nucleotides are TGTGCCAGCAGCCCGGGACTAGCGGGAGTCTCCTACAATGAGCAGTTCTTC. Amino acids: CASSPGLAGVSYNEQFF. The full variable domain, completed using reference TRBV9 and TRBJ2-1, is DSGVTQTPKHLITATGQRVTLRCSPRSGDLSVYWYQQSLDQGLQFLIQYYNGEERAKGNILERFSAQQFPDLHSELNLSSLELGDSALYFCASSPGLAGVSYNEQFFGPGTRLTVL.

This clonotype came up once. CDR3 amino acids: CAWGRIEMNTEAFF. In DNA form, the CDR3 reads TGTGCCTGGGGACGGATCGAGATGAACACTGAAGCTTTCTTT. This sequence joins TRBV30 and TRBJ1-1; D unresolved. V lost 5 bases, J lost 0 bases, and 13 bases lay in between. Germline-derived CDR1 and CDR2 are GTSNPN and SVGIG (reference sequence). The CDR3 consists of 14 residues.

This chain joins TRBV11-2 and TRBJ2-7; D might be TRBD2 (6 bases). Per germline, CDR1 SGHAT and CDR2 FQNNGV. V lost 2 bases, J lost 7 bases, and 21 bases lay in between. CDR3 length equals 16 residues. CDR3 in DNA: TGTGCCAGCAGCTTATTGCGGGGCAGGACCTCCCCTGAGCAGTACTTC. Protein: CASSLLRGRTSPEQYF.

This clonotype showed up just a few times. The chain couples TRBV20-1 to TRBJ1-5; D uncertain. The CDR3 has 13 amino acids. The germline V and J ends were trimmed by 7 bases and 0 bases, with 10 bases remaining between them. Germline V gene lookup returns CDR1 DFQATT and CDR2 SNEGSKA (reference sequence). The CDR3 region is CSVLGDSNQPQHF. DNA of the CDR3: TGCAGTGTCCTGGGAGATAGCAATCAGCCCCAGCATTTT.

This clonotype was detected ten times or more. The chain employs TRBV7-9 and TRBJ2-1; TRBD2 agrees at 15 bases. The junction had 5 bases not matched to a gene; V was cut back by 6 bases and J by 8 bases. Germline V gives CDR1 SEHNR, CDR2 FQNEAQ (reference sequence). The CDR3 sequence is 15 residues long. The CDR3 coding sequence is TGTGCCAGCAGTCAATGGACTAGCGGGAGGGATGAGCAGTTCTTC. Its protein product is CASSQWTSGRDEQFF.

This clonotype showed up just a few times. The genes are TRBV7-9 and TRBJ1-5; D perhaps matches TRBD1 (5 bases). V lost 10 bases and J lost 7, with 14 bases in between. Per germline, CDR1 SEHNR and CDR2 FQNEAQ (reference sequence). The CDR3 contains 12 residues. CDR3 amino acids: CATAGGDQPQHF. CDR3 DNA sequence: TGTGCCACCGCCGGGGGGGACCAGCCCCAGCATTTT.

This clonotype was picked up many times. This chain joins TRBV10-2 and TRBJ2-7; 7 bases agree with TRBD2. Germline V lookup: CDR1 WSHSY, CDR2 SAAADI. Trimming took 2 bases from V and 0 from J; bases not matched to a gene: 7. The CDR3 has 16 amino acids. Here the CDR3 reads CASSEGFSGPSYEQYF. The CDR3 region has the DNA TGCGCCAGCAGTGAGGGATTTAGCGGGCCCTCCTACGAGCAGTACTTC.

This sequence joins TRBV2 and TRBJ2-1; D is uncertain. The V gene's germline CDR1 is SNHLY and CDR2 FYNNEI. The CDR3 has 14 residues. The V end lost 4 bases, the J end lost 9 bases, and 16 bases lay between the germline ends. For the CDR3, the DNA is TGTGCCAGCAGTGTTCAAGCGCCAATCAGTGAGCAGTTCTTC. Translating it yields CASSVQAPISEQFF.

This clonotype appeared many times. The chain is built from TRBV12-3 or TRBV12-4 and TRBJ1-1, with TRBD1 identical over 7 bases. Trimming took 6 bases from V and 4 from J; bases not matched to a gene: 8. The CDR3 totals 14 residues. The CDR3 here is CASSSDRDITEAFF. The CDR3 DNA reads as TGTGCCAGCAGCTCAGACAGGGATATCACTGAAGCTTTCTTT.

This clonotype came up many times. The rearrangement links TRBV20-1 to TRBJ1-6, with D possibly matching TRBD1 (6 bases). Germline CDR1 and CDR2: DFQATT and SNEGSKA (reference sequence). The V and J ends lost 6 bases and 2 bases respectively, with 20 bases between them. CDR3 length: 17 residues. In nucleotides, the CDR3 is TGCAGTGCCCCTCAGTCGGGGGCACGCCCCTATAATTCACCCCTCCACTTT. Amino acid sequence: CSAPQSGARPYNSPLHF.

The sample holds a few counts of this clonotype. The chain couples TRBV5-5 to TRBJ1-1; D perhaps matches TRBD1 (5 bases). Trimming left V 5 bases short and J 5 bases short, with 19 bases between. Germline loops: CDR1 SGHKS, CDR2 YYEKEE (reference sequence). The CDR3 sequence is 15 residues long. The CDR3 DNA follows: TGTGCCAGCAGTTCCACCCAGGGAGGTGGGACTGAAGCTTTCTTT. Protein product: CASSSTQGGGTEAFF.

This clonotype has ten or more counts. The genes are TRBV19 and TRBJ2-5; possibly TRBD1 or TRBD2 for D (5 bases each). Per germline, CDR1 LNHDA and CDR2 SQIVND (reference sequence). This CDR3 has 14 amino acids. Trimming stripped 7 bases from V and 2 bases from J, with 14 bases between. The CDR3 loop reads CASNMGRLQETQYF. CDR3 bases: TGTGCCAGTAATATGGGACGTCTACAAGAGACCCAGTACTTC.

This clonotype was found many times. The chain uses TRBV9 and TRBJ1-1, with D maybe TRBD1 (5 bases). V lost 5 bases and J lost 4, with 12 bases in between. Germline assignment: CDR1 SGDLS and CDR2 YYNGEE. The CDR3 length is 13 residues. The CDR3 spells CASSAGRSTEAFF. CDR3 sequence (DNA): TGTGCCAGCAGTGCAGGGCGGAGCACTGAAGCTTTCTTT.

The chain has TRBV10-1 and TRBJ2-3, with D maybe TRBD2 (6 bases). This CDR3 comprises 16 residues. Trimming pared 0 bases from V and 2 bases from J, leaving 12 bases between. Germline values: CDR1 WNHNN, CDR2 SYGVQD (reference sequence). CDR3 coding DNA: TGCGCCAGCAGTGAGTCCCGGGACTCCTACACAGATACGCAGTATTTT. Its protein product is CASSESRDSYTDTQYF.

This clonotype was seen at least ten times. The chain links TRBV6-1 to TRBJ2-5; the match to TRBD2 covers 11 bases. Germline values: CDR1 MNHNS, CDR2 SASEGT. The CDR3 loop spans 16 amino acids. J lost 2 bases, V lost 3 bases, and 5 bases had no gene match. This CDR3 reads CASSDPGLADQETQYF. The CDR3 region has the DNA TGTGCCAGCAGTGATCCGGGACTAGCGGATCAAGAGACCCAGTACTTC.

The V and J genes are TRBV7-8 and TRBJ1-5, with D perhaps TRBD1 (5 bases). V was shortened by 1 base and J by 4 bases, with 14 bases between the two germline ends. The CDR3 is made up of 16 amino acids. Germline-derived CDR1 and CDR2 are SGHVS and FQNEAQ. The CDR3 spells CASSLVSGAVNQPQHF. The DNA of the CDR3 is TGTGCCAGCAGCTTAGTTTCCGGGGCAGTTAATCAGCCCCAGCATTTT.

This clonotype has ten or more counts. The chain joins TRBV30 to TRBJ2-1; 11 nucleotides line up with TRBD2. J gave up 4 bases and V 5 bases, and 16 bases lay outside the gene matches. In germline, CDR1 is GTSNPN, CDR2 SVGIG (reference sequence). The CDR3 is 18 residues long. The CDR3 DNA reads as TGTGCCTGGTCGTGGAGGACCACTCTAGCGGGGGGATACAATGAGCAGTTCTTC. Its translation: CAWSWRTTLAGGYNEQFF.

This chain uses TRBV5-5 with TRBJ2-7; 9 nucleotides match TRBD1. This CDR3 is 15 amino acids long. Trimming took 4 bases from V and 7 from J; bases not matched to a gene: 12. Germline V lookup: CDR1 SGHKS, CDR2 YYEKEE (reference sequence). The CDR3 protein is CASSQNRGPGREQYF. The CDR3 nucleotides are TGTGCCAGCAGCCAAAACAGGGGGCCTGGACGAGAGCAGTACTTC.

Ten or more counts support this clonotype. The chain uses TRBV7-3 and TRBJ2-7; tentatively, D is TRBD1 or TRBD2 (5 bases each). The germline V and J ends were trimmed by 3 bases and 2 bases, with 8 bases remaining between them. The CDR3 loop spans 13 amino acids. The germline CDR1 and CDR2 sequences are SGHTA and FQGTGA. CDR3 sequence reads: CASSLGVPYEQYF. CDR3 DNA: TGTGCCAGCAGCTTGGGGGTCCCCTACGAGCAGTACTTC.

This clonotype was counted at least ten times. The V and J genes are TRBV6-5 and TRBJ1-2; D not resolved. V dropped 4 bases and J dropped 4 bases, with 10 bases sitting between them. Looked up from germline, CDR1 is MNHEY and CDR2 is SVGAGI. The CDR3 consists of 13 residues. The chain's CDR3 is CASSLIVGYGYTF. CDR3 sequence (DNA): TGTGCCAGCAGTTTAATAGTGGGCTATGGCTACACCTTC.

In its sample, this clonotype was seen many times. V gene TRBV4-1 combines with J gene TRBJ2-2; perhaps TRBD2 as D (6 bases). V gave up 0 bases and J gave up 5 bases, with 7 bases separating them. The CDR3 spans 14 residues. CDR1 is MGHRA, CDR2 YSYEKL, per germline. This chain's CDR3 is CASSQEGGTGELFF. The DNA for the CDR3 is TGCGCCAGCAGCCAAGAGGGGGGAACCGGGGAGCTGTTTTTT.

Worth noting for this clonotype: A read error may be the cause here, since a much bigger clone is one base away. The chain has TRBV30 and TRBJ2-5, with D perhaps TRBD2 (6 bases). This CDR3 is built from 12 residues. CDR1 is GTSNPN and CDR2 is SVGIG in the germline V gene (reference sequence). The CDR3, as DNA: TGTGCCTCGGCGAGGGGCGGGGAGACCCAGTGCTTC. Translation: CASARGGETQCF.

This clonotype appeared many times. The V call is TRBV13, the J call TRBJ2-1; D remains ambiguous. This CDR3 has 13 residues. Germline CDR1 is PRHDT and CDR2 is FYEKMQ (reference sequence). V was pared by 5 bases and J by 14 bases, with 19 bases between. CDR3 protein: CASSPSGLRYEFF. CDR3 in DNA: TGTGCCAGCAGCCCCTCCGGGCTCAGATACGAGTTCTTC.

In its sample, this clonotype was seen a few times. The rearrangement joins TRBV5-1 to TRBJ2-5; TRBD1 aligns across 7 bases. Germline-derived CDR1 and CDR2 are SGHRS and YFSETQ. This CDR3 contains 14 residues. Unmatched junction bases numbered 6, after V lost 2 bases and J lost 5 bases. As DNA, the CDR3 is TGCGCCAGCAGCTTACAGGGGACCGGGGAGACCCAGTACTTC. This translates into CASSLQGTGETQYF.

J is TRBJ1-2 and V is TRBV6-5; 7 nucleotides align to TRBD1. Trimming took 2 bases from V and 8 from J; bases not matched to a gene: 14. Germline V gene data show CDR1 as MNHEY and CDR2 as SVGAGI. The CDR3 consists of 16 residues. CDR3 sequence: CASSYAATGNGIGYTF. For the CDR3, the DNA is TGTGCCAGCAGTTACGCGGCGACAGGGAATGGAATCGGCTACACCTTC.